These 31 T cell receptor beta chains were all obtained from the same sample, sequenced in a study of blood T cell repertoires in COVID-19. The data were produced by immunoSEQ multiplex PCR, yet TCRdb's version contains in-frame clones alone and is incomplete. Altogether roughly 250,000 clones are present, under 85% being singletons, with the ten largest covering around 3.6%. The sample was peripheral blood. The source is a woman in her forties with active or convalescent COVID-19.

The J gene is TRBJ1-2, the V gene TRBV15; no reliable D call. The CDR3 loop spans 16 amino acids. Between the trimmed V and J ends, which lost 0 bases and 4 bases, there was a span of 15 bases. Germline values: CDR1 LNHNV, CDR2 YYDKDF (reference sequence). The CDR3 bases are TGTGCCACCAGCAGAGATCAGGCGAAAGGCCCCTATGGCTACACCTTC. Translating it yields CATSRDQAKGPYGYTF.

The chain combines TRBV18 with TRBJ1-4; 10 bases align to TRBD1. CDR1 and CDR2 (germline): KGHSH, LQKENI. V dropped 3 bases and J dropped 4; count of bases not matched to a gene: 2. CDR3 length: 15 amino acids. CDR3 residues: CASSPRTGGNEKLFF. The CDR3 DNA reads as TGTGCCAGCTCACCTCGGACAGGGGGTAATGAAAAACTGTTTTTT.

This clone was seen more than once but under ten times. The gene calls are TRBV18 and TRBJ1-4; 8 bases are a match to TRBD1. CDR3 length: 15 residues. The germline V gene encodes CDR1 KGHSH and CDR2 LQKENI. The ends lost 2 bases at V and 7 bases at J; junction bases unmatched: 6. CDR3 in amino acids: CASSPDPGGSEKLFF. The CDR3, as DNA: TGTGCCAGCTCACCAGACCCAGGGGGCAGTGAAAAACTGTTTTTT.

The chain employs TRBV28 and TRBJ2-7; 7 nucleotides match TRBD2. V was pared by 7 bases and J by 0 bases, with 15 bases of the junction left unmatched. Germline V gene lookup returns CDR1 MDHEN and CDR2 SYDVKM. The CDR3 is made up of 17 amino acids. The CDR3 spells CASKKIQTAGSSYEQYF. The CDR3 nucleotides are TGTGCCAGCAAAAAGATCCAGACAGCGGGGAGCTCCTACGAGCAGTACTTC.

Here the CDR3 DNA reads TGTGCCAGCAGTCCGGTAAACGCTGAAGCTTTCTTT. Its translation is CASSPVNAEAFF. The rearrangement links TRBV6-6 to TRBJ1-1; no definite D call. The germline V and J ends were trimmed by 5 bases and 6 bases, with 10 bases remaining between them. Germline CDR1 is MNHNY and CDR2 is SVGAGI (reference sequence). This CDR3 has 12 residues.

The CDR3 DNA reads as TGTGCCAGCAGCCCCGGGATGTCAGCTTTCTTT. It is translated as CASSPGMSAFF. This sequence joins TRBV28 and TRBJ1-1; D gene unclear. V was cut by 6 bases and J by 10 bases, with 12 bases left in between. The CDR3 totals 11 residues. Germline loops: CDR1 MDHEN, CDR2 SYDVKM.

This chain joins TRBV11-2 and TRBJ1-6; TRBD1 is a possible D gene (5 bases). Trimming left V 5 bases short and J 8 bases short, with 13 bases between. The CDR3 has 14 residues. Looked up from germline, CDR1 is SGHAT and CDR2 is FQNNGV. CDR3 amino acids: CASSRGLSDSPLHF. Here the CDR3 DNA reads TGTGCCAGCAGCCGGGGACTCTCCGATTCACCCCTCCACTTT.

V usage is TRBV13 and J usage is TRBJ1-1; perhaps TRBD1 as D (6 bases). The germline gives CDR1 PRHDT, CDR2 FYEKMQ (reference sequence). Trimming cost V 4 bases and J 1 base, with 16 bases left between them. The CDR3 runs 16 residues. CDR3 bases: TGTGCCAGCAGCTCCGGGTTCCGCAGGGGGAACACTGAAGCTTTCTTT. Its translation is CASSSGFRRGNTEAFF.

This sequence joins TRBV19 and TRBJ1-3, with a possible D match to TRBD1 (5 bases). V was trimmed by 1 base and J by 2 bases, leaving 6 bases between them. The CDR3 totals 14 residues. The germline V gene has CDR1 LNHDA and CDR2 SQIVND (reference sequence). The CDR3, as DNA: TGTGCCAGTAGTATAGGACAGACTGGAAACACCATATATTTT. This gives the protein CASSIGQTGNTIYF.

The chain employs TRBV6-5 and TRBJ1-4; D is uncertain. CDR1 is MNHEY and CDR2 is SVGAGI in the germline V gene. Trimming pared 2 bases from V and 3 bases from J, leaving 10 bases between. CDR3 length: 15 residues. The CDR3 DNA is TGTGCCAGCAGTTACGGATCTGGGCCTAATGAAAAACTGTTTTTT. Amino acids: CASSYGSGPNEKLFF.

The chain couples TRBV29-1 to TRBJ1-3; D unclear. CDR1 and CDR2 (germline): SQVTM, ANQGSEA. The CDR3 consists of 12 residues. Between the trimmed V and J ends, which lost 5 bases and 0 bases, there was a span of 5 bases. Written as DNA, the CDR3 is TGCAGCGTTACGGGCTCTGGAAACACCATATATTTT. Its protein product is CSVTGSGNTIYF.

This sequence joins TRBV5-6 and TRBJ1-4; possible D gene TRBD1, 5 bases. Trimming took 3 bases from V and 2 from J, leaving 8 bases between them. The CDR3 loop spans 14 amino acids. From germline, CDR1 is SGHDT and CDR2 YYEEEE. In DNA, the CDR3 is TGTGCCAGCAGCTCAGGGCGCACTAATGAAAAACTGTTTTTT. This gives the protein CASSSGRTNEKLFF.

This clone is classed as medium-sized (0.01 to 0.1%). The gene calls are TRBV2 and TRBJ1-3; D is ambiguous. In germline, CDR1 is SNHLY, CDR2 FYNNEI. This CDR3 comprises 14 residues. V lost 9 bases to trimming and J lost 2 bases, with 14 bases between them. DNA for the CDR3: TGTGCCAGTACAGTGGCCCTCACTGGAAACACCATATATTTT. This translates into CASTVALTGNTIYF.

This clone was seen only a few times. CDR3 nucleotides: TGTGCCAGCAGTTTTAATGGAGGTTATAGCAATCAGCCCCAGCATTTT. Translation gives CASSFNGGYSNQPQHF. The V and J genes are TRBV28 and TRBJ1-5; D gene ambiguous. Trimming left V 3 bases short and J 0 bases short, with 12 bases between. The CDR3 has 16 residues. CDR1 is MDHEN, CDR2 SYDVKM, per germline.

The chain joins TRBV28 to TRBJ1-6; 8 bases map to TRBD1. Germline-derived CDR1 and CDR2 are MDHEN and SYDVKM. This CDR3 region has 14 residues. J was trimmed by 11 bases and V by 5 bases; bases with no gene match: 8. Written as DNA, the CDR3 is TGTGCCAGCAGTCCCGGACAGGGTCTGACACCCCTCCACTTT. This gives the protein CASSPGQGLTPLHF.

The chain is built from TRBV6-5 and TRBJ1-3; a possible D gene is TRBD1 (5 bases). This CDR3 spans 14 amino acids. Germline assignment: CDR1 MNHEY and CDR2 SVGAGI. Trimming cost V 6 bases and J 5 bases, with 14 bases left between them. This CDR3 is CASRQGMERNTIYF. The CDR3 DNA follows: TGTGCCAGCAGGCAGGGAATGGAACGAAACACCATATATTTT.

This chain joins TRBV2 and TRBJ2-4; tentatively, D is TRBD2 (6 bases). CDR3 length: 15 amino acids. V was clipped by 6 bases and J by 1 base, with 13 bases between them. Germline V gene data show CDR1 as SNHLY and CDR2 as FYNNEI. In DNA form, the CDR3 reads TGTGCCAGCAGGCGGGATCGGGCGGCCAAAAACATTCAGTACTTC. Amino acid sequence: CASRRDRAAKNIQYF.

This sequence joins TRBV6-4 and TRBJ2-2, with TRBD1 as a possible D gene (6 bases). CDR1 and CDR2 from the germline V gene are MRHNA and SNTAGT. There are 15 residues in the CDR3. Trimming pared 6 bases from V and 6 bases from J, leaving 17 bases between. The CDR3 here is CASRDQGTEPGELFF. The CDR3 bases are TGTGCCAGCAGAGACCAGGGGACCGAACCCGGGGAGCTGTTTTTT.

The table lists this clone with a few counts. The rearrangement uses TRBV28 and TRBJ2-7; 8 bases are a match to TRBD1. V shed 5 bases and J 1 base; nucleotides not matched to a gene: 7. Germline assignment: CDR1 MDHEN and CDR2 SYDVKM. The length of the CDR3 is 15 residues. CDR3 in amino acids: CASSTPGQASYEQYV. The CDR3 region has the DNA TGTGCCAGCAGTACACCGGGACAGGCGTCCTACGAGCAGTACGTC.

This clone was seen a few times. The V call is TRBV7-3, the J call TRBJ2-1; 11 positions agree with TRBD2. V trimming: 8 bases; J trimming: 4 bases; junction bases outside the gene matches: 7. CDR3 length: 15 amino acids. CDR1 and CDR2 (germline): SGHTA, FQGTGA. CDR3 in DNA: TGTGCCAGCTCTAGGGCTAGCGGGGGGTACAATGAGCAGTTCTTC. It codes for CASSRASGGYNEQFF.

The chain recombines TRBV14 with TRBJ2-3; D ambiguous. V was pared by 1 base and J by 4 bases, with 9 bases between. CDR1 is SGHDN and CDR2 is FVKESK in the germline V gene. This CDR3 region has 14 residues. Here the CDR3 reads CASSQVTVADTQYF. CDR3 nucleotide sequence: TGTGCCAGCAGCCAAGTAACGGTGGCAGATACGCAGTATTTT.

The chain carries TRBV5-6 and TRBJ2-2; TRBD2 matches 12 bases. CDR3 length: 17 residues. Germline assignment: CDR1 SGHDT and CDR2 YYEEEE. With V trimmed by 3 bases and J by 0 bases, 3 bases remained unmatched. The CDR3 DNA is TGTGCCAGCAGCTCGACTAGCGGGGGAACGAACACCGGGGAGCTGTTTTTT. It translates to CASSSTSGGTNTGELFF.

This chain links TRBV12-3 or TRBV12-4 with TRBJ2-7, with D perhaps matching TRBD1 (6 bases). Trimming shortened V by 6 bases and J by 2 bases, and 11 bases separated the two germline ends. The CDR3 sequence is 13 residues long. CDR3 residues: CASSPTGPYEQYV. In DNA, the CDR3 is TGTGCCAGCAGCCCGACAGGTCCCTACGAGCAGTACGTC.

Notes on this clone: This specimen includes other DNA sequences encoding the same CDR3. The V gene is TRBV29-1, the J gene TRBJ2-4; D call uncertain. Germline V gene data show CDR1 as SQVTM and CDR2 as ANQGSEA. Trimming took off 1 base at V and 0 bases at J, with 10 bases between the two ends. CDR3 size: 15 residues. CDR3 sequence reads: CSVEVQQLAKNIQYF. Here the CDR3 DNA reads TGCAGCGTTGAAGTACAGCAGCTAGCCAAAAACATTCAGTACTTC.

J is TRBJ1-1 and V is TRBV11-2; TRBD1 agrees at 10 bases. With V trimmed by 5 bases and J by 4 bases, 7 bases remained unmatched. This CDR3 has 15 amino acids. CDR1 is SGHAT, CDR2 FQNNGV, per germline. CDR3 nucleotide sequence: TGTGCCAGCAGCCCCCGGGACAGGGGATCCACTGAAGCTTTCTTT. As protein: CASSPRDRGSTEAFF.

There are many counts of this clone. CDR3 region: CAIRTGDGNTEAFF. The CDR3 region has the DNA TGTGCCATCAGGACAGGGGACGGGAACACTGAAGCTTTCTTT. V usage is TRBV10-3 and J usage is TRBJ1-1, with 8 bases lining up with TRBD1. Unmatched junction bases numbered 4, after V lost 6 bases and J lost 1 base. CDR1 and CDR2 from the germline V gene are ENHRY and SYGVKD. The CDR3 covers 14 residues.

The chain combines TRBV5-6 with TRBJ2-7, with 7 bases lining up with TRBD1. Trimming cost V 5 bases and J 1 base; bases outside gene matches: 6. Germline assignment: CDR1 SGHDT and CDR2 YYEEEE. The CDR3 runs to 14 residues. CDR3 DNA: TGTGCCAGCAGTTCGCCGGGACAGTCCTACGAGCAGTACGTC. Amino acids: CASSSPGQSYEQYV.

The chain has TRBV6-6 and TRBJ1-6, with D perhaps TRBD1 (5 bases). This CDR3 is built from 17 residues. The V gene lost 5 bases and the J gene lost 6 bases, with 20 bases spanning the gap. Germline V gene sequence: CDR1 MNHNY, CDR2 SVGAGI (reference sequence). In nucleotides, the CDR3 is TGTGCCAGCAGTCCCACTCGGACAAGTTCCCCTAATTCACCCCTCCACTTT. Translated: CASSPTRTSSPNSPLHF.

CDR3 sequence (DNA): TGTGCCAGCAGCCCCTGGGGGACTAGCGGGGAGAGCTCCTACAATGAGCAGTTCTTC. This sequence encodes CASSPWGTSGESSYNEQFF. The rearrangement uses TRBV14 and TRBJ2-1; 13 bases fit TRBD2. V was clipped by 4 bases and J by 0 bases; unmatched bases: 9. This CDR3 contains 19 residues. Germline-derived CDR1 and CDR2 are SGHDN and FVKESK.

The rearrangement uses TRBV7-9 and TRBJ2-1; D may be TRBD2 (5 bases). Germline V gene lookup returns CDR1 SEHNR and CDR2 FQNEAQ (reference sequence). The ends were cut back, 1 base at V and 7 bases at J, with 11 bases in the middle. The CDR3 sequence is 14 residues long. CDR3 DNA sequence: TGTGCCAGCAGCTTAGGGTTAGCGCGAAATGAGCAGTTCTTC. Translating it yields CASSLGLARNEQFF. Together with reference TRBV7-9 and TRBJ2-1, the CDR3 gives the full variable domain: DTGVSQNPRHKITKRGQNVTFRCDPISEHNRLYWYRQTLGQGPEFLTYFQNEAQLEKSRLLSDRFSAERPKGSFSTLEIQRTEQGDSAMYLCASSLGLARNEQFFGPGTRLTVL.

The V call is TRBV30, the J call TRBJ1-2; 7 nucleotides align to TRBD1. The J segment lost 2 bases and the V segment lost 0 bases, leaving 3 bases of the junction unmatched. The CDR3 sequence is 14 residues long. Germline V CDR1 and CDR2: GTSNPN, SVGIG (reference sequence). The chain's CDR3 is CAWSVIGGNYGYTF. In DNA, the CDR3 is TGTGCCTGGAGTGTTATAGGGGGCAACTATGGCTACACCTTC.